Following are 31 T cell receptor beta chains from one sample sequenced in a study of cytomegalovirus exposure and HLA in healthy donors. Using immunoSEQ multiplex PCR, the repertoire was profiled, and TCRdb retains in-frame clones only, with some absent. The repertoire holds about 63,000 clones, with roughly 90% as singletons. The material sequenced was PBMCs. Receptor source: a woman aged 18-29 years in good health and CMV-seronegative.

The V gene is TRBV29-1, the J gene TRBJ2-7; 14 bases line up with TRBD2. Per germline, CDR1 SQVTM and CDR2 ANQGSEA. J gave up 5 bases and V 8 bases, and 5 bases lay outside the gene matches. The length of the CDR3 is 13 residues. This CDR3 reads CSTGTSGSHEQYF. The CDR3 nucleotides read TGCAGCACCGGGACTAGCGGGAGCCACGAGCAGTACTTC.

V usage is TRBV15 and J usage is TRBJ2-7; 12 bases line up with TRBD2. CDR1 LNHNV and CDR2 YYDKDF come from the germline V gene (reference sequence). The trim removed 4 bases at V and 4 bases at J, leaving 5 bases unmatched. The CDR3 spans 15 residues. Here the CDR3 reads CATSTRLAGAYEQYF. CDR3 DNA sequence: TGTGCCACCAGCACCCGACTAGCGGGGGCATACGAGCAGTACTTC.

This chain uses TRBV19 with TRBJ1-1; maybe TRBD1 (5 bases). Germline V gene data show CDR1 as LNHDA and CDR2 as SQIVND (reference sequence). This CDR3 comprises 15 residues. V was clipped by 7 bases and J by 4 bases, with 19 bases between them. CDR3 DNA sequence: TGTGCCAGTAAAGGGGCCGGCGGTTCGGGCACTGAAGCTTTCTTT. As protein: CASKGAGGSGTEAFF.

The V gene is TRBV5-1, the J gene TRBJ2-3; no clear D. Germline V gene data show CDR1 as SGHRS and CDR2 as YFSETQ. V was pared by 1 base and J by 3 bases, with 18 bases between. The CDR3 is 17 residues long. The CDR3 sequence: CASSLPTALGTTDTQYF. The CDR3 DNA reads TGCGCCAGCAGCTTGCCCACCGCCCTAGGAACGACAGATACGCAGTATTTT. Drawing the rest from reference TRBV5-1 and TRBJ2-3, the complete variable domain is KAGVTQTPRYLIKTRGQQVTLSCSPISGHRSVSWYQQTPGQGLQFLFEYFSETQRNKGNFPGRFSGRQFSNSRSEMNVSTLELGDSALYLCASSLPTALGTTDTQYFGPGTRLTVL.

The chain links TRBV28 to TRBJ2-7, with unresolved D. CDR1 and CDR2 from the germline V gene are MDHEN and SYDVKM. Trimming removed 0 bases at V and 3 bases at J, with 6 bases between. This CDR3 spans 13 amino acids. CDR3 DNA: TGTGCCAGCAGTTTATGGCCGGGCTACGAGCAGTACTTC. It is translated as CASSLWPGYEQYF.

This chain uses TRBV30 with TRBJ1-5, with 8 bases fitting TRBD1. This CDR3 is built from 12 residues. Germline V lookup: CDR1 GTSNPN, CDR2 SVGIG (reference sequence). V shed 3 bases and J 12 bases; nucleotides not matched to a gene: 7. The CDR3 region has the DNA TGTGCCTGGAGCCTAGGGACAGGACGCCAGCATTTT. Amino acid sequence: CAWSLGTGRQHF.

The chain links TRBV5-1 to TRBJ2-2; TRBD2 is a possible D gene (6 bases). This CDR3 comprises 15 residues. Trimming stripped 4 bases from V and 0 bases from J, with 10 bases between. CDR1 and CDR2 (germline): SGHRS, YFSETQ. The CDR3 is CASSQSGSNTGELFF. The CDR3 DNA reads TGCGCCAGCAGCCAAAGCGGGTCGAACACCGGGGAGCTGTTTTTT.

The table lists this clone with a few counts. Written as DNA, the CDR3 is TGTGCCAGTAGTATTCGCGGACAGGGAATTCTCCCCGGGGAGCTGTTTTTT. Translating it yields CASSIRGQGILPGELFF. The chain uses TRBV19 and TRBJ2-2; 8 bases fit TRBD1. Per germline, CDR1 LNHDA and CDR2 SQIVND (reference sequence). The CDR3 is 17 residues long. V lost 3 bases, J lost 6 bases, and 12 bases stayed unmatched. Full variable domain (remainder filled in from reference TRBV19 and TRBJ2-2): DGGITQSPKYLFRKEGQNVTLSCEQNLNHDAMYWYRQDPGQGLRLIYYSQIVNDFQKGDIAEGYSVSREKKESFPLTVTSAQKNPTAFYLCASSIRGQGILPGELFFGEGSRLTVL.

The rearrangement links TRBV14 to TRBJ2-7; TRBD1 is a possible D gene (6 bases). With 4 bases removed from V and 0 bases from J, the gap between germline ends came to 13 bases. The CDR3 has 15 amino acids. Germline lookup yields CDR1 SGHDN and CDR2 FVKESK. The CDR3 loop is CASSPSRDNSYEQYF. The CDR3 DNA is TGTGCCAGCAGCCCTAGTAGGGACAACTCCTACGAGCAGTACTTC.

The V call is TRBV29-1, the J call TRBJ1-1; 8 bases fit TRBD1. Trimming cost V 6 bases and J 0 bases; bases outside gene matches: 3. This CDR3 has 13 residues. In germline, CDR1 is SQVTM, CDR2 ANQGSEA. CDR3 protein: CSVRTGMNTEAFF. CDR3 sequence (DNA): TGCAGCGTGAGGACAGGGATGAACACTGAAGCTTTCTTT.

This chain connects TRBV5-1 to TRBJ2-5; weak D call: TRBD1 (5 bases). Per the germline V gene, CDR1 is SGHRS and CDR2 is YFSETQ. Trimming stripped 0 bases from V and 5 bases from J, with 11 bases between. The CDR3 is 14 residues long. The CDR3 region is CASSLGQLRETQYF. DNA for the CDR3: TGCGCCAGCAGCTTGGGACAGTTAAGGGAGACCCAGTACTTC.

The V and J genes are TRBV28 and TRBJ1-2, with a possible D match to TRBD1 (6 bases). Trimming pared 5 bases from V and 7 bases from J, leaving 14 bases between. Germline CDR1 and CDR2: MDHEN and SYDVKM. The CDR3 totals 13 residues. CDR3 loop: CASSQGHPAGYTF. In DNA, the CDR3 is TGTGCCAGCAGTCAGGGGCACCCTGCTGGCTACACCTTC.

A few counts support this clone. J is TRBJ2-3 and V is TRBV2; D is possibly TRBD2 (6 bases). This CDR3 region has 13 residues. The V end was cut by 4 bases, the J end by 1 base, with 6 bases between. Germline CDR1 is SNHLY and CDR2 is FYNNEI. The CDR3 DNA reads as TGTGCCAGCAGTGCGGGGGGCACAGATACGCAGTATTTT. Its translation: CASSAGGTDTQYF. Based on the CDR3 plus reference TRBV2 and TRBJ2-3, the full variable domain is EPEVTQTPSHQVTQMGQEVILRCVPISNHLYFYWYRQILGQKVEFLVSFYNNEISEKSEIFDDQFSVERPDGSNFTLKIRSTKLEDSAMYFCASSAGGTDTQYFGPGTRLTVL.

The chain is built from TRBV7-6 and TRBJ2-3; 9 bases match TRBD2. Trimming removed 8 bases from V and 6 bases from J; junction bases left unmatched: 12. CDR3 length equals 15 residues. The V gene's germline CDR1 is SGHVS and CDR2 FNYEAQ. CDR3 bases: TGTGCCAGCCACCCGGGGCTAGCGGGAATTGATACGCAGTATTTT. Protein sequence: CASHPGLAGIDTQYF. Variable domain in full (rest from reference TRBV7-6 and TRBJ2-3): GAGVSQSPRYKVTKRGQDVALRCDPISGHVSLYWYRQALGQGPEFLTYFNYEAQQDKSGLPNDRFSAERPEGSISTLTIQRTEQRDSAMYRCASHPGLAGIDTQYFGPGTRLTVL.

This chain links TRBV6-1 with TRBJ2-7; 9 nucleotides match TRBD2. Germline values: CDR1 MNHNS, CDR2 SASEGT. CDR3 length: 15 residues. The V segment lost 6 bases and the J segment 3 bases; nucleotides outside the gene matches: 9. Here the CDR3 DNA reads TGTGCCAGCAGCCGGCTTAGCGGGAGAGACTACGAGCAGTACTTC. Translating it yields CASSRLSGRDYEQYF.

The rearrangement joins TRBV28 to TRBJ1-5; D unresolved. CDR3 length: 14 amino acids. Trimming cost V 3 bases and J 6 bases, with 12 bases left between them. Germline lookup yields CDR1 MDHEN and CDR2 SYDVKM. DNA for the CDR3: TGTGCCAGCAGTTTGACTCGGGAGGGTCAGCCCCAGCATTTT. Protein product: CASSLTREGQPQHF.

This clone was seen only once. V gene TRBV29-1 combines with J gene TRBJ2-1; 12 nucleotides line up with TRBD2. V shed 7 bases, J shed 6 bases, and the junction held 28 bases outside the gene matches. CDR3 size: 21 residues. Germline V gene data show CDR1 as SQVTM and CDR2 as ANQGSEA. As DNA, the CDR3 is TGCAGCGCGACCCCTCCCAGGGCAGAACTATGGACTAGCGGGATTCCCAATGAGCAGTTCTTC. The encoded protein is CSATPPRAELWTSGIPNEQFF.

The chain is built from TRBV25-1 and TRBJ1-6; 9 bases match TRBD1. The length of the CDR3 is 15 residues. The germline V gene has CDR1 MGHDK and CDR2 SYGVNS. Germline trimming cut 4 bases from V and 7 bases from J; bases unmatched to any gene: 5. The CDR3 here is CASSAGTGLNSPLHF. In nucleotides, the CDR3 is TGTGCCAGCAGTGCAGGGACAGGGCTCAATTCACCCCTCCACTTT.

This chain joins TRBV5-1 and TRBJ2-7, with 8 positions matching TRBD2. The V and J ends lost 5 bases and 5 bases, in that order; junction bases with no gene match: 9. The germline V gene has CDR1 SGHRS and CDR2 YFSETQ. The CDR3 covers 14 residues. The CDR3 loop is CASRGSGSNHEQYF. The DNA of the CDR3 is TGCGCCAGCAGGGGAAGCGGGAGCAACCACGAGCAGTACTTC.

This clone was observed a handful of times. In DNA, the CDR3 is TGTGCCAGTAGTATACCCCCGGGACTGATTAGCAATCAGCCCCAGCATTTT. It translates to CASSIPPGLISNQPQHF. V and J are TRBV19 and TRBJ1-5; D possibly corresponds to TRBD1 (5 bases). Germline V gene data show CDR1 as LNHDA and CDR2 as SQIVND (reference sequence). V lost 2 bases, J lost 0 bases, and 14 bases lay in between. The CDR3 is made up of 17 amino acids.

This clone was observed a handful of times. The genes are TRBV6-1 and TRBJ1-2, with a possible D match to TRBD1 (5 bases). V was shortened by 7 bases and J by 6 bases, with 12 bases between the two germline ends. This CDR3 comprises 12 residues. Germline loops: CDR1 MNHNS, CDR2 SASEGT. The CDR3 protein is CASTLTGHGYTF. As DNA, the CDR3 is TGTGCCAGCACCTTAACAGGCCATGGCTACACCTTC.

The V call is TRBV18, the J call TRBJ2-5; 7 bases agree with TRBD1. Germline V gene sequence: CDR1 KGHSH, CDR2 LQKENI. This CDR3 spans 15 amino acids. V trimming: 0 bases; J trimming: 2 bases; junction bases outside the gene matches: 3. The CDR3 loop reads CASSPPGTAQETQYF. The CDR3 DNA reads TGTGCCAGCTCACCACCGGGGACAGCGCAAGAGACCCAGTACTTC.

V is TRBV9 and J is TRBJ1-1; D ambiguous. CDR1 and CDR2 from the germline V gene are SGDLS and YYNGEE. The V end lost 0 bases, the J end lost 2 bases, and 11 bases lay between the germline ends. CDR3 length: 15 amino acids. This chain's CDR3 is CASSVVAGGNTEAFF. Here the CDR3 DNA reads TGTGCCAGCAGCGTAGTTGCGGGCGGCAACACTGAAGCTTTCTTT.

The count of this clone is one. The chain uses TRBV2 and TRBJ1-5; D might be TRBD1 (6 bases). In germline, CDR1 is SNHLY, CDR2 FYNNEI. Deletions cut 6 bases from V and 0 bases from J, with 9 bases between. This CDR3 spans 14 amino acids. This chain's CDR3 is CASRQGNSNQPQHF. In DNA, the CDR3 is TGTGCCAGCAGACAGGGTAATAGCAATCAGCCCCAGCATTTT.

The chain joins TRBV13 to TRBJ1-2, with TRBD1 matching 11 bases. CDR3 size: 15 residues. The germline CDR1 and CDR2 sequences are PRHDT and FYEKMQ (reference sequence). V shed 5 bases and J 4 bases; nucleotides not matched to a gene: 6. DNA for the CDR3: TGTGCCAGCAGCGCAAGGACAGGGGGCCTCTATGGCTACACCTTC. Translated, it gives CASSARTGGLYGYTF.

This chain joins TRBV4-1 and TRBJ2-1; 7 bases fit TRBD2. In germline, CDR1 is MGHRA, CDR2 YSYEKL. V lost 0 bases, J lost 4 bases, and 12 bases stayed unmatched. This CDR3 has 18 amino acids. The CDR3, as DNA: TGCGCCAGCAGCCAAGATAATTGGGTGCTAGCGGTTTACAATGAGCAGTTCTTC. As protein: CASSQDNWVLAVYNEQFF.

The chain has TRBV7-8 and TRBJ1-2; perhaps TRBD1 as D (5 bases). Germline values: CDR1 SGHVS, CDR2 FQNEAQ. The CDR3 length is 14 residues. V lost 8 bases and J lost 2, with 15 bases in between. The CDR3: CASGLGRTNYGYTF. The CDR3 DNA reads TGTGCCAGCGGATTGGGGCGTACGAACTATGGCTACACCTTC.

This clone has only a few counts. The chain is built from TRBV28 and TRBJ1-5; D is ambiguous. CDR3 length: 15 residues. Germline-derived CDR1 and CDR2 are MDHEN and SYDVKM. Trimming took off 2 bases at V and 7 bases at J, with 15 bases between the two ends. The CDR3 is CASSLGTGSRQPQHF. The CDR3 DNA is TGTGCCAGCAGTTTAGGAACGGGGTCTCGCCAGCCCCAGCATTTT.

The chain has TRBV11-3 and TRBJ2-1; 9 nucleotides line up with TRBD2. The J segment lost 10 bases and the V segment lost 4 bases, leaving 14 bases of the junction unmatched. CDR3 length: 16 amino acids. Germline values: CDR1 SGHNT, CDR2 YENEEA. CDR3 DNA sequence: TGTGCCAGCAGCTCGGGGGGGACTAGCCCCCGGGGCGAGCAGTTCTTC. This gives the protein CASSSGGTSPRGEQFF.

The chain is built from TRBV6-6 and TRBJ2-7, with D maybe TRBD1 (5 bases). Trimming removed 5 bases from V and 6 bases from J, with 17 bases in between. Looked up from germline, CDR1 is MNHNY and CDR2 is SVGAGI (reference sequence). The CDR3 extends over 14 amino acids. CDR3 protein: CASSQIQVRGEQYF. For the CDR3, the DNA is TGTGCCAGCAGTCAGATACAGGTTCGAGGCGAGCAGTACTTC.

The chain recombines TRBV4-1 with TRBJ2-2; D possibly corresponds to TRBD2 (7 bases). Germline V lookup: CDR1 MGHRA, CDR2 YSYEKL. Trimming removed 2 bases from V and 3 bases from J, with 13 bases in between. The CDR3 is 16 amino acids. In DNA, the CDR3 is TGCGCCAGCAGCCAAAGGGGGGGGCCTTACACCGGGGAGCTGTTTTTT. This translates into CASSQRGGPYTGELFF.